Listed here is a single T cell receptor beta chain. The antigen is undetermined. The CDR3 consists of 15 residues. J gave up 6 bases and V 6 bases, and 11 bases lay outside the gene matches. CDR1 is MNHNS, CDR2 SASEGT, per germline. The data stem from a study of identical twins. Study-wide findings and caveats: The models systematically underestimated how much out-of-frame TCR alpha was shared in monozygotic twins. Alpha sequences that were out-of-frame and twin-shared showed an excess of low generation probability.

All donors were healthy, and all were Caucasian. Using its own MiXCR run on the 5' RACE reads, TCRdb lists one record per CDR3 protein. The repertoire has 550,000 to 800,000 distinct CDR3 sequences, just over 7% of them found once; the top ten carry about 1.6%. This sample also appeared in a second study, on yellow fever vaccine responses in identical twins. That work contributes: Each twin's T cell response to the vaccine was reported to look partly convergent and partly personalized.

This rearrangement joins TRBV6-1 to TRBJ2-1, with 7 bases fitting TRBD1. The source is a woman aged 18-29 years in good health. The sample was PBMCs. CDR3 region: CASRHRGLTSNEQFF. The CDR3 DNA sequence: TGTGCCAGCAGACACAGGGGCCTTACTAGCAATGAGCAGTTCTTC.